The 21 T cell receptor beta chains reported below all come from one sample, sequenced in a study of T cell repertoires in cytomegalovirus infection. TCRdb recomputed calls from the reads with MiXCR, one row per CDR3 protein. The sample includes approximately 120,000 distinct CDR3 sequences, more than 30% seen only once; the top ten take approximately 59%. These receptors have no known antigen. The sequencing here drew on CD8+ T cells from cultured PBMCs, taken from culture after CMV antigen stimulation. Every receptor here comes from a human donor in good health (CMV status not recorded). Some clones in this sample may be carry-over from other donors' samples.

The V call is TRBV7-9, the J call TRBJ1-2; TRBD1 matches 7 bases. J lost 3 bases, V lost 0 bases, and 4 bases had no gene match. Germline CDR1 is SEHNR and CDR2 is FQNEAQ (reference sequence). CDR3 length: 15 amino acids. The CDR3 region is CASSLAQGMDYGYTF. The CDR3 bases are TGTGCCAGCAGCTTAGCACAGGGGATGGACTATGGCTACACCTTC.

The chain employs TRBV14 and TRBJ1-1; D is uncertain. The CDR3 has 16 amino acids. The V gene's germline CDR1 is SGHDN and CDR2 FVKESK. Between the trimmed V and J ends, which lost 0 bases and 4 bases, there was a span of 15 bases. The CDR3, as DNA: TGTGCCAGCAGCCAAGATATGCCGGAGGTTGGCACTGAAGCTTTCTTT. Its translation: CASSQDMPEVGTEAFF.

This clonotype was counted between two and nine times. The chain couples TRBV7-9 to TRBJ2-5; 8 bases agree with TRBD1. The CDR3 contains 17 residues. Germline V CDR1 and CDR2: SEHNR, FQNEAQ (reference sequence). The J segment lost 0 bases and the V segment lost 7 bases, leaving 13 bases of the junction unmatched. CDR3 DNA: TGTGCCAGCACCTCGTATGTCCGGGACAGGCACCAAGAGACCCAGTACTTC. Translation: CASTSYVRDRHQETQYF.

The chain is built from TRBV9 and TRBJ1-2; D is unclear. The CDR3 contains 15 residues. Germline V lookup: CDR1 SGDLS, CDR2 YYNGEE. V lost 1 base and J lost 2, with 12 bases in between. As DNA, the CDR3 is TGTGCCAGCAGCGTATACGTAGAGCGGAACTATGGCTACACCTTC. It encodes CASSVYVERNYGYTF.

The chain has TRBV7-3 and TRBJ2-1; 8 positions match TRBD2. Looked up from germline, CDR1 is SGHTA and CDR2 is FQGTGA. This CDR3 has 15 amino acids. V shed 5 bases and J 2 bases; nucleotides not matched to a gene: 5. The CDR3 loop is CASSVTGGAYNEQFF. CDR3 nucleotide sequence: TGTGCCAGCAGCGTCACCGGGGGGGCCTACAATGAGCAGTTCTTC.

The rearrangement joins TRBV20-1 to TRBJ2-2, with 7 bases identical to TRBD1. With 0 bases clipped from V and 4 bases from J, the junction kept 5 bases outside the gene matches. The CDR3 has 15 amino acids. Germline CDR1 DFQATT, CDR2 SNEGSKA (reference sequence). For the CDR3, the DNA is TGCAGTGCTAGAGACCGGGACAGAGTCACCGGGGAGCTGTTTTTT. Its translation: CSARDRDRVTGELFF.

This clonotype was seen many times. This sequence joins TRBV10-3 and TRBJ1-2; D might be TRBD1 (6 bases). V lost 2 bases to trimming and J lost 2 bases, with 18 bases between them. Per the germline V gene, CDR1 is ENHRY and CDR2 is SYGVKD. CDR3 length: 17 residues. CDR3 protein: CAISETWTAQSNYGYTF. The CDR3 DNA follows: TGTGCCATCAGTGAGACCTGGACAGCCCAGTCCAACTATGGCTACACCTTC.

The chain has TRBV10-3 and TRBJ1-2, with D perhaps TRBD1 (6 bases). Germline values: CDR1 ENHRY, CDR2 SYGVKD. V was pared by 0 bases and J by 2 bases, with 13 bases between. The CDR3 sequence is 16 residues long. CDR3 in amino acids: CAISESAGADNYGYTF. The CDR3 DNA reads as TGTGCCATCAGTGAGTCCGCGGGGGCTGACAACTATGGCTACACCTTC.

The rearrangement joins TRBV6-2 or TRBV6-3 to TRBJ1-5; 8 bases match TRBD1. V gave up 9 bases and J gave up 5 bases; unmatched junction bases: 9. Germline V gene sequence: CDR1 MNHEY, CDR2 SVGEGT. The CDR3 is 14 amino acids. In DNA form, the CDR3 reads TGTGCCAGTGAGTCGGGACAGGACTATCAGCCCCAGCATTTT. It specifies CASESGQDYQPQHF.

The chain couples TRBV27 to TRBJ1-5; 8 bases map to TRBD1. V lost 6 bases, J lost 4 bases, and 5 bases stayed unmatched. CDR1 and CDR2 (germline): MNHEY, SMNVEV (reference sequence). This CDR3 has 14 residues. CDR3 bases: TGTGCCAGCAGGACAGGGGTGTCTAATCAGCCCCAGCATTTT. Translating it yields CASRTGVSNQPQHF.

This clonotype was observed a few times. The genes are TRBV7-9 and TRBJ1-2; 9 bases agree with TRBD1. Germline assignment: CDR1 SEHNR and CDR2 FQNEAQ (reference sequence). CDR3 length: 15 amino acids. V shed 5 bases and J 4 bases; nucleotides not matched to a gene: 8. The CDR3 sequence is CASSQGTGTPYGYTF. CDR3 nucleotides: TGTGCCAGCAGCCAAGGGACAGGGACCCCCTATGGCTACACCTTC.

In DNA, the CDR3 is TGTGCCAGTAGTTATGGGGGACTAAGCAACGAGCAGTACTTC. Translated, it gives CASSYGGLSNEQYF. The genes are TRBV19 and TRBJ2-7; 7 bases agree with TRBD2. Germline CDR1 LNHDA, CDR2 SQIVND (reference sequence). This CDR3 region has 14 residues. Trimming took 5 bases from V and 5 from J; bases not matched to a gene: 9.

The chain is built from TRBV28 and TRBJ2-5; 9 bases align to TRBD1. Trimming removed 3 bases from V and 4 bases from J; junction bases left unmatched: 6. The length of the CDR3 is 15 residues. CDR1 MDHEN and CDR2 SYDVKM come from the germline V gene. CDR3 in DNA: TGTGCCAGCAGTTTGGGCGGGACAGGGAGAGAGACCCAGTACTTC. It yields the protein CASSLGGTGRETQYF.

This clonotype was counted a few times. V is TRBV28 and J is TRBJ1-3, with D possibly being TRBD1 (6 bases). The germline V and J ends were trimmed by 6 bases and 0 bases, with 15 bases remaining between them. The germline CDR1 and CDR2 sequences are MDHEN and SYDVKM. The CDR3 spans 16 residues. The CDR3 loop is CASRVGGTVSGNTIYF. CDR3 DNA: TGTGCCAGCAGGGTAGGGGGAACAGTCTCTGGAAACACCATATATTTT.

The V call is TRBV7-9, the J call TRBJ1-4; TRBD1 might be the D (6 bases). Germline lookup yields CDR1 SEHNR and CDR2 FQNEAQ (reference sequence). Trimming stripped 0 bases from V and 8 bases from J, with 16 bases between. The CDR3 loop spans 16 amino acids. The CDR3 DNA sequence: TGTGCCAGCAGCTTAGCGCGGGACATCTGGCACGAAAAACTGTTTTTT. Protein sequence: CASSLARDIWHEKLFF.

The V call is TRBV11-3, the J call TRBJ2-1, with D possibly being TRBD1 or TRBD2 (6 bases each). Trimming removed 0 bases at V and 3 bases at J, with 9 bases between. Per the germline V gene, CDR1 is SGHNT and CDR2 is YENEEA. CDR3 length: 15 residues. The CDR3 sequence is CASSLDGGHYNEQFF. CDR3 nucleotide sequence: TGTGCCAGCAGCTTAGACGGGGGCCACTACAATGAGCAGTTCTTC.

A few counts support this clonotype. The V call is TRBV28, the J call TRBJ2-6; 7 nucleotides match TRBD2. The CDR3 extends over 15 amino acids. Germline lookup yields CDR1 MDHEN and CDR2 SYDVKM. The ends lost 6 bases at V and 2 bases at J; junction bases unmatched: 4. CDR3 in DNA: TGTGCCAGCAGGATTGGGGGGGCTGGGGCCAACGTCCTGACTTTC. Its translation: CASRIGGAGANVLTF.

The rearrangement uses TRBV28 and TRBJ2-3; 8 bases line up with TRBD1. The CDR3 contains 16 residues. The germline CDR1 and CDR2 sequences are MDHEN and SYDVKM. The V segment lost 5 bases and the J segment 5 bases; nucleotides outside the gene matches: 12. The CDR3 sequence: CASSKPTGGVRDTQYF. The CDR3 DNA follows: TGTGCCAGCAGTAAGCCCACAGGGGGAGTGAGAGATACGCAGTATTTT.

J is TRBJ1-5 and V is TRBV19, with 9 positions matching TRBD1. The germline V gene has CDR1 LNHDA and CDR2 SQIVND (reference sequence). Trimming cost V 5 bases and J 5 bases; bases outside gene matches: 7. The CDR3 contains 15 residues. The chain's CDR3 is CASSAGTGKDQPQHF. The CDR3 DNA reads TGTGCCAGTAGTGCCGGGACAGGGAAGGATCAGCCCCAGCATTTT.

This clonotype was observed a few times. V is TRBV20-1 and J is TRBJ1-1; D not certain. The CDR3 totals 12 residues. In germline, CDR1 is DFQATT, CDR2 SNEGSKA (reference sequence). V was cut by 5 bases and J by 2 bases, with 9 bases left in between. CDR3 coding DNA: TGCAGTGCTTCCCGGGAAAACACTGAAGCTTTCTTT. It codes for CSASRENTEAFF.

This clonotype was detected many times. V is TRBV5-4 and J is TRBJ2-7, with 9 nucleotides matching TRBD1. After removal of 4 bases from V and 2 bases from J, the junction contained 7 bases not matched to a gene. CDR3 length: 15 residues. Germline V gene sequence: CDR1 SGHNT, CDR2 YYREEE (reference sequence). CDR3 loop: CASSEGQGVPYEQYF. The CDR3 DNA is TGTGCCAGCAGCGAGGGACAGGGCGTACCCTACGAGCAGTACTTC.